These T cell receptor beta chains were read from a single sample in a study of cytomegalovirus exposure and HLA in healthy donors. This table comes from immunoSEQ multiplex PCR, and its TCRdb copy is limited to in-frame clones, with some not included. Among about 100,000 clones listed, around 79% were seen once. Source material: PBMCs. The receptors stem from a woman in her forties in good health and CMV-seronegative. The conserved cysteine and the conserved F or W are not part of the CDR3 here. The D gene is left open where the match is weak.

>TRBJ2-7|TRBV11-3|TRBD2|11
ASSLGLAGEQY
>TRBJ2-7|TRBV7-8|NA|13
ASSPQRGHSYEQY
>TRBJ2-1|TRBV18|TRBD2|17
ASSRTASALAGADNEQF
>TRBJ1-1|TRBV21-1|NA|14
ASSKKSGPGDTEAF
>TRBJ2-5|TRBV6-1|TRBD1|15
ASSEAHTTGGGETQY
>TRBJ2-3|TRBV6-1|NA|11
ASSDTGLDTQY
>TRBJ1-2|TRBV27|TRBD1|12
ASSFLTGGHGYT
>TRBJ2-2|TRBV2|TRBD1|14
ASTSWTGRNTGELF
>TRBJ1-3|TRBV28|NA|13
ASTERDISGNTIY
>TRBJ2-2|TRBV10-3|TRBD2|17
AISDGRLAGGTNTGELF
>TRBJ2-5|TRBV19|TRBD1|12
ASSSRTGRETQY
>TRBJ1-1|TRBV19|TRBD1|12
ASNRGTANTEAF
>TRBJ2-3|TRBV9|NA|11
ASSVRGTDTQY
>TRBJ2-1|TRBV9|TRBD1|15
ASSVFSGTGRIYEQF
>TRBJ2-1|TRBV19|TRBD2|16
ASSNPGLAGTAYNEQF
>TRBJ2-7|TRBV11-2|TRBD1|13
ASSLESGLRDRWY
>NA|TRBV6-5|NA|12
ASSLGQTTYEQY
>TRBJ2-7|TRBV15|NA|10
ATSRDLLEQY
>TRBJ2-7|TRBV4-3|TRBD2|17
ASSQQMSAGLAGSYEQY
>TRBJ2-7|TRBV7-9|TRBD2|13
SSSGYSGIDFEQY
>TRBJ2-7|TRBV4-2|TRBD1|12
ASSLGQRMSEQY
>TRBJ2-5|TRBV11-1|TRBD1|11
ASSFGTGETQY
>TRBJ2-7|TRBV7-6|TRBD2|14
ASSQGLAASSYEQY
>TRBJ1-3|TRBV9|TRBD1|16
ASSVEPGDRGAGNTIY
>TRBJ1-2|TRBV7-9|NA|12
SSSLGQGDYGYT
>TRBJ1-5|TRBV18|NA|15
ASSLQDKGGSNQPQH
>TRBJ2-2|TRBV10-3|TRBD2|13
AMGTSGGNTGELF
>TRBJ2-2|TRBV19|NA|11
ASKPSITGELF
>TRBJ1-1|TRBV19|NA|14
ASSIFRTDMNTEAF
>TRBJ1-3|TRBV7-9|NA|12
ASSPTYSGNTIY
>TRBJ1-1|TRBV7-9|NA|11
SSSLGQAREAF
>TRBJ2-7|TRBV7-8|TRBD1|10
ASSKTGAEQY
>TRBJ2-1|TRBV7-9|NA|9
SSNWENEQF
>TRBJ1-2|TRBV4-3|NA|14
ASSQAHGTNYYGYT
>TRBJ2-1|TRBV9|TRBD2|16
ASSAGSRGAGSYNEQF